Listed here are 7 T cell receptor beta chains from one sample, sequenced in a study of Graves' ophthalmopathy and Graves' hyperthyroidism. RNA transcripts served as template for amplifying TCR beta CDR3 sequences. The authors performed first-round RT-PCR with HTBI primers and then a second-round multiplex PCR. TCRdb reanalysed the multiplex PCR reads using MiXCR and keeps one entry per CDR3 protein. This repertoire shows some 370,000 distinct CDR3 sequences, about a sixth found once; its top ten account for roughly 2.6%. Sequenced sample: peripheral blood. Receptors originate from an adult woman with stable Graves' hyperthyroidism.

This clonotype showed up just a few times. The chain couples TRBV6-1 to TRBJ2-5; 8 positions agree with TRBD1. The CDR3 contains 15 residues. CDR1 and CDR2 from the germline V gene are MNHNS and SASEGT. V shed 6 bases and J 2 bases; nucleotides not matched to a gene: 8. The CDR3, as DNA: TGTGCCAGCAGCCTCGGGCAGGGGGCACAAGAGACCCAGTACTTC. Its translation: CASSLGQGAQETQYF.

There are many counts of this clonotype. The V gene is TRBV19, the J gene TRBJ2-7; tentative D call: TRBD1 (6 bases). V lost 4 bases, J lost 7 bases, and 17 bases lay in between. This CDR3 has 14 residues. Germline V gene lookup returns CDR1 LNHDA and CDR2 SQIVND (reference sequence). The CDR3 nucleotides read TGTGCCAGTAGTACCCGGGACACGACAAAGGAGCAGTACTTC. Translating gives CASSTRDTTKEQYF.

This clonotype was counted at least ten times. V is TRBV4-2 and J is TRBJ2-6; D gene ambiguous. CDR3 length: 15 amino acids. The V gene's germline CDR1 is LGHNA and CDR2 YNFKEQ. V was clipped by 3 bases and J by 0 bases, with 6 bases between them. The chain's CDR3 is CASSHPLSGANVLTF. DNA for the CDR3: TGTGCCAGCAGCCATCCACTCTCTGGGGCCAACGTCCTGACTTTC.

This clonotype came up many times. The chain carries TRBV28 and TRBJ2-4; 7 bases fit TRBD1. The CDR3 is 17 residues long. After removal of 5 bases from V and 5 bases from J, the junction contained 15 bases not matched to a gene. CDR1 and CDR2 from the germline V gene are MDHEN and SYDVKM. CDR3 loop: CASSNRDRRWAQNIQYF. CDR3 coding DNA: TGTGCCAGCAGTAACCGGGACAGACGTTGGGCGCAAAACATTCAGTACTTC.

The gene calls are TRBV6-5 and TRBJ2-7; the D is unclear. Germline CDR1 reads MNHEY; CDR2 reads SVGAGI. With 3 bases removed from V and 3 bases from J, the gap between germline ends came to 6 bases. This CDR3 has 12 residues. This CDR3 reads CASSYSYYEQYF. The DNA for the CDR3 is TGTGCCAGCAGTTATAGTTACTACGAGCAGTACTTC.

The rearrangement links TRBV27 to TRBJ1-6; the D is unclear. The CDR3 spans 16 residues. Germline V CDR1 and CDR2: MNHEY, SMNVEV (reference sequence). V lost 8 bases and J 9 bases, leaving 23 bases between the germline ends. CDR3 amino acids: CASRQSSGTHISPLHF. The CDR3 DNA reads TGTGCCAGCCGCCAAAGCTCGGGCACACATATTTCACCCCTCCACTTT.

The V gene is TRBV2, the J gene TRBJ2-7, with 12 nucleotides matching TRBD2. Unmatched junction bases numbered 7, after V lost 3 bases and J lost 4 bases. The germline CDR1 and CDR2 sequences are SNHLY and FYNNEI. The CDR3 has 16 residues. CDR3 DNA: TGTGCCAGCAGTGAGCGGGGGACTAGCGGGCAGTACGAGCAGTACTTC. This encodes CASSERGTSGQYEQYF.